The 20 T cell receptor beta chains below come from one sample, sequenced in a study of blood T cell repertoires in COVID-19. Clones were read by immunoSEQ multiplex PCR, and TCRdb kept only the in-frame ones, dropping some. The profile shows about 150,000 clones, roughly four fifths of them singletons. The sequenced material came from peripheral blood. These receptors were taken from a human donor with acute or convalescent COVID-19. The donor label of this sample is uncertain.

In DNA, the CDR3 is TGCGCCAGCAGCCGGGACAGGGGCTACACCTTC. Amino acid sequence: CASSRDRGYTF. The chain carries TRBV4-1 and TRBJ1-2; TRBD1 aligns across 8 bases. The J segment lost 8 bases and the V segment lost 4 bases, leaving 0 bases of the junction unmatched. The germline V gene has CDR1 MGHRA and CDR2 YSYEKL. The CDR3 spans 11 residues.

This clone was seen at least ten times. The chain combines TRBV5-1 with TRBJ1-2; D gene ambiguous. The germline gives CDR1 SGHRS, CDR2 YFSETQ. The CDR3 consists of 15 residues. V dropped 0 bases and J dropped 4 bases, with 13 bases sitting between them. Written as DNA, the CDR3 is TGCGCCAGCAGCTTGGGGGCGCCATCAAGCTATGGCTACACCTTC. Its translation is CASSLGAPSSYGYTF.

The chain joins TRBV15 to TRBJ2-3, with a weak D call TRBD2 (5 bases). CDR1 LNHNV and CDR2 YYDKDF come from the germline V gene (reference sequence). CDR3 length equals 16 residues. V was trimmed by 0 bases and J by 3 bases, leaving 13 bases between them. The CDR3 nucleotides read TGTGCCACCAGCAGAGAGTTCGGACGGGGTACAGATACGCAGTATTTT. It encodes CATSREFGRGTDTQYF. The variable domain in full, with the rest retrieved from reference TRBV15 and TRBJ2-3, is DAMVIQNPRYQVTQFGKPVTLSCSQTLNHNVMYWYQQKSSQAPKLLFHYYDKDFNNEADTPDNFQSRRPNTSFCFLDIRSPGLGDTAMYLCATSREFGRGTDTQYFGPGTRLTVL.

The chain links TRBV5-1 to TRBJ2-1; 8 nucleotides align to TRBD2. Germline trimming cut 4 bases from V and 3 bases from J; bases unmatched to any gene: 6. CDR1 SGHRS and CDR2 YFSETQ come from the germline V gene. The length of the CDR3 is 15 residues. The CDR3 region is CASSPSGGLYNEQFF. The CDR3, as DNA: TGCGCCAGCAGCCCAAGCGGGGGACTCTACAATGAGCAGTTCTTC.

The table lists this clone with a few counts. The rearrangement joins TRBV30 to TRBJ1-1; TRBD1 matches at 7 bases. CDR3 length: 14 residues. Germline trimming cut 5 bases from V and 1 base from J; bases unmatched to any gene: 7. CDR1 is GTSNPN, CDR2 SVGIG, per germline (reference sequence). CDR3 sequence reads: CAWPAGGQNTEAFF. DNA of the CDR3: TGTGCCTGGCCAGCAGGGGGTCAGAACACTGAAGCTTTCTTT.

The V and J genes are TRBV4-3 and TRBJ1-3; 10 positions match TRBD1. CDR3 length: 18 residues. V shed 0 bases, J shed 3 bases, and the junction held 8 bases outside the gene matches. The germline V gene has CDR1 LGHNA and CDR2 YSLEER. CDR3 protein: CASSQEVDRGARGNTIYF. CDR3 DNA sequence: TGCGCCAGCAGCCAAGAGGTGGACAGGGGGGCGCGTGGAAACACCATATATTTT.

V usage is TRBV5-1 and J usage is TRBJ1-1, with 8 bases that match TRBD1. V lost 4 bases, J lost 1 base, and 3 bases stayed unmatched. The CDR3 is 14 amino acids. Germline CDR1 and CDR2: SGHRS and YFSETQ. The CDR3 loop reads CASSGGTGNTEAFF. The CDR3 DNA reads TGCGCCAGCAGCGGTGGGACAGGGAACACTGAAGCTTTCTTT.

The chain couples TRBV29-1 to TRBJ2-4; possible D gene TRBD1, 5 bases. Germline V CDR1 and CDR2: SQVTM, ANQGSEA. The length of the CDR3 is 13 residues. V shed 4 bases and J shed 7 bases, with 14 bases lying between them. CDR3 in DNA: TGCAGCGTTGTACTGGGGCTTCGCAACATTCAGTACTTC. Translation gives CSVVLGLRNIQYF.

This rearrangement joins TRBV6-6 to TRBJ1-2; weak D call: TRBD1 (5 bases). CDR3 length equals 14 residues. Trimming stripped 4 bases from V and 5 bases from J, with 14 bases between. CDR1 MNHNY and CDR2 SVGAGI come from the germline V gene (reference sequence). The CDR3 is CASSSQAGGYGYTF. CDR3 sequence (DNA): TGTGCCAGCAGTTCCCAGGCCGGGGGGTATGGCTACACCTTC.

V gene TRBV15 combines with J gene TRBJ2-2; 9 bases align to TRBD2. Per the germline V gene, CDR1 is LNHNV and CDR2 is YYDKDF (reference sequence). The CDR3 runs to 17 residues. The V segment lost 3 bases and the J segment 4 bases; nucleotides outside the gene matches: 9. The CDR3 DNA reads as TGTGCCACCAGCAGCCCTGGGCTAGCGGGGCTCACCGGGGAGCTGTTTTTT. Protein sequence: CATSSPGLAGLTGELFF.

The rearrangement links TRBV6-6 to TRBJ1-1; tentatively, D is TRBD1 (6 bases). V shed 7 bases and J shed 2 bases, with 14 bases lying between them. CDR1 is MNHNY, CDR2 SVGAGI, per germline (reference sequence). This CDR3 is built from 14 residues. CDR3 nucleotide sequence: TGTGCCAGCAACCTCCGACAGGTTAACACTGAAGCTTTCTTT. Protein product: CASNLRQVNTEAFF.

For this clone: The sample holds other DNA sequences that translate to the same CDR3. The chain has TRBV7-9 and TRBJ1-2; 9 nucleotides agree with TRBD1. The germline V gene encodes CDR1 SEHNR and CDR2 FQNEAQ (reference sequence). The CDR3 is 14 amino acids. The J segment lost 1 base and the V segment lost 3 bases, leaving 0 bases of the junction unmatched. The CDR3 nucleotides read TGTGCCAGCAGCTTGGGACAGGGTAACTATGGCTACACCTTC. Protein product: CASSLGQGNYGYTF.

The rearrangement joins TRBV7-3 to TRBJ2-7; D unclear. CDR1 is SGHTA and CDR2 is FQGTGA in the germline V gene. Trimming shortened V by 1 base and J by 0 bases, and 10 bases separated the two germline ends. The CDR3 is 15 residues long. CDR3 amino acids: CASSLSHGGSYEQYF. CDR3 nucleotide sequence: TGTGCCAGCAGCTTAAGTCATGGCGGCTCCTACGAGCAGTACTTC.

The J gene is TRBJ1-6, the V gene TRBV4-2; 10 bases map to TRBD1. The junction had 3 bases not matched to a gene; V was cut back by 1 base and J by 6 bases. The CDR3 runs to 16 residues. Germline V gene data show CDR1 as LGHNA and CDR2 as YNFKEQ. The CDR3 is CASSQAGTGVNSPLHF. Written as DNA, the CDR3 is TGTGCCAGCAGCCAAGCCGGGACAGGGGTTAATTCACCCCTCCACTTT.

The sample holds a few counts of this clone. V usage is TRBV5-1 and J usage is TRBJ1-2, with TRBD1 identical over 7 bases. Germline V gene data show CDR1 as SGHRS and CDR2 as YFSETQ. The CDR3 covers 15 residues. V gave up 4 bases and J gave up 4 bases; unmatched junction bases: 10. The CDR3 region is CASSAETGLSYGYTF. CDR3 bases: TGCGCCAGCAGCGCAGAGACAGGGTTGTCCTATGGCTACACCTTC. The variable domain in full, completed from reference TRBV5-1 and TRBJ1-2, reads KAGVTQTPRYLIKTRGQQVTLSCSPISGHRSVSWYQQTPGQGLQFLFEYFSETQRNKGNFPGRFSGRQFSNSRSEMNVSTLELGDSALYLCASSAETGLSYGYTFGSGTRLTVV.

The rearrangement joins TRBV30 to TRBJ1-2; D uncertain. Trimming cost V 0 bases and J 7 bases, with 12 bases left between them. Germline CDR1 is GTSNPN and CDR2 is SVGIG (reference sequence). The CDR3 extends over 13 amino acids. Here the CDR3 DNA reads TGTGCCTGGAGTGTACTGACTTCGGCTGGCTACACCTTC. Amino acids: CAWSVLTSAGYTF.

This chain joins TRBV30 and TRBJ1-4; TRBD1 might be the D (6 bases). The CDR3 totals 15 residues. In germline, CDR1 is GTSNPN, CDR2 SVGIG (reference sequence). V was trimmed by 0 bases and J by 5 bases, leaving 13 bases between them. Written as DNA, the CDR3 is TGTGCCTGGAGTGTACGGGGGGCGGCGAATGAAAAACTGTTTTTT. Translated, it gives CAWSVRGAANEKLFF.

The sample holds a few counts of this clone. The chain uses TRBV6-2 or TRBV6-3 and TRBJ2-1; 8 bases match TRBD2. This CDR3 contains 15 residues. Germline CDR1 reads MNHEY; CDR2 reads SVGEGT. V lost 5 bases, J lost 6 bases, and 9 bases stayed unmatched. CDR3 in DNA: TGTGCCAGCAGTCATTGGGGACTAGGCACCAATGAGCAGTTCTTC. It yields the protein CASSHWGLGTNEQFF.

This clone was counted a single time. J is TRBJ2-7 and V is TRBV5-1; TRBD1 might be the D (6 bases). The CDR3 is 12 amino acids. Germline values: CDR1 SGHRS, CDR2 YFSETQ. V was pared by 3 bases and J by 3 bases, with 7 bases between. This chain's CDR3 is CASSSGHYEQYF. CDR3 nucleotide sequence: TGCGCCAGCAGCTCGGGACACTACGAGCAGTACTTC. Variable domain in full (rest from reference TRBV5-1 and TRBJ2-7): KAGVTQTPRYLIKTRGQQVTLSCSPISGHRSVSWYQQTPGQGLQFLFEYFSETQRNKGNFPGRFSGRQFSNSRSEMNVSTLELGDSALYLCASSSGHYEQYFGPGTRLTVT.

The chain is built from TRBV4-3 and TRBJ1-3; D gene ambiguous. This CDR3 has 13 residues. Looked up from germline, CDR1 is LGHNA and CDR2 is YSLEER. Trimming stripped 0 bases from V and 6 bases from J, with 6 bases between. As DNA, the CDR3 is TGCGCCAGCAGCCAAGATGGGCAAAACACCATATATTTT. It specifies CASSQDGQNTIYF.